The T cell receptor (beta chain) described here comes from a study of CD8 T cells in Susac syndrome. With random hexamers, roughly 0.45 to 1 ug RNA was reverse transcribed. TCRdb analysed the immunoSEQ multiplex PCR reads with MiXCR anew, one entry per CDR3 protein. The table records 77,000 or so distinct CDR3 sequences, around 93% of them present only once. Germline-derived CDR1 and CDR2 are SGHNT and YYREEE (reference sequence). V was clipped by 2 bases and J by 6 bases, with 21 bases between them. CDR3 length: 16 residues. The chain carries TRBV5-4 and TRBJ2-7, with D unresolved. This receptor was obtained from a human donor with Susac syndrome. Sequencing was done on a sample of CD4+ T cells from PBMCs. CDR3 sequence reads: CASSFLLGVNNGEQYF. CDR3 sequence (DNA): TGTGCCAGCAGCTTTCTTCTTGGAGTGAACAACGGCGAGCAGTACTTC.